These T cell receptor beta chains were read from a single sample in a study of Ad26.COV2.S vaccination and SARS-CoV-2 variants. The assay was immunoSEQ multiplex PCR, and TCRdb's table has in-frame clones only and misses some. The sample lists about 410,000 clones, about 91% occurring once. The specimen comprised peripheral blood, sampled in a trial of Ad26.COV2.S vaccine versus placebo. The source is a person between 18 and 60 years old who received the Ad26.COV2.S COVID-19 vaccine or a placebo. The CDR3 runs from the conserved cysteine through the conserved F or W. A D gene is named only where the DNA matches it firmly. Only some rows state a clone size, as once, few, many or a class for expanded clones.

j_gene: TRBJ1-5
abundance: NA
d_gene: NA
v_gene: TRBV2
CDR3aa: CASSKSRGDQPQHF
CDR3nt: TGTGCCAGCAGTAAGTCTAGAGGGGATCAGCCCCAGCATTTT

j_gene: TRBJ2-1
abundance: once
d_gene: TRBD2
v_gene: TRBV5-1
CDR3aa: CASSAGLAGGPGYNEQFF
CDR3nt: TGCGCCAGCAGCGCGGGACTAGCGGGAGGGCCGGGATACAATGAGCAGTTCTTC

j_gene: TRBJ1-6
abundance: NA
d_gene: TRBD1
v_gene: TRBV3-1/TRBV3-2
CDR3aa: CASSQTGSVGNSPLHF
CDR3nt: TGTGCCAGCAGCCAGACAGGGTCGGTCGGGAATTCACCCCTCCACTTT

j_gene: TRBJ2-7
abundance: NA
d_gene: TRBD1
v_gene: TRBV28
CDR3aa: CASTPGQPYEQYF
CDR3nt: TGTGCCAGCACCCCGGGACAGCCTTACGAGCAGTACTTC

j_gene: TRBJ2-7
abundance: NA
d_gene: NA
v_gene: TRBV7-2
CDR3aa: CASSLAAGSAYEQYF
CDR3nt: TGTGCCAGCAGCTTAGCGGCAGGGTCGGCCTACGAGCAGTACTTC

j_gene: TRBJ1-3
abundance: NA
d_gene: TRBD1
v_gene: TRBV3-1/TRBV3-2
CDR3aa: CASSPTGGHGNTIYF
CDR3nt: TGTGCCAGCAGCCCGACAGGGGGCCATGGAAACACCATATATTTT

j_gene: TRBJ1-5
abundance: NA
d_gene: NA
v_gene: TRBV7-2
CDR3aa: CASSFLGFNQPQHF
CDR3nt: TGTGCCAGCAGTTTTCTGGGCTTCAATCAGCCCCAGCATTTT

j_gene: TRBJ2-2
abundance: NA
d_gene: NA
v_gene: TRBV20-1
CDR3aa: CSASPLVGGELFF
CDR3nt: TGCAGTGCTAGTCCCCTGGTGGGCGGGGAGCTGTTTTTT

j_gene: TRBJ1-1
abundance: NA
d_gene: NA
v_gene: TRBV10-3
CDR3aa: CAIARDTEAFF
CDR3nt: TGTGCCATCGCGAGGGACACTGAAGCTTTCTTT

j_gene: TRBJ2-1
abundance: NA
d_gene: TRBD2
v_gene: TRBV7-3
CDR3aa: CASSLRGDPYNEQFF
CDR3nt: TGTGCCAGCAGCTTACGGGGGGACCCCTACAATGAGCAGTTCTTC

j_gene: TRBJ1-3
abundance: NA
d_gene: NA
v_gene: TRBV7-3
CDR3aa: CASSLVGGNTIYF
CDR3nt: TGTGCCAGCAGCTTGGTCGGTGGAAACACCATATATTTT

j_gene: TRBJ1-2
abundance: few
d_gene: TRBD1
v_gene: TRBV28
CDR3aa: CASRTGQGVSGYTF
CDR3nt: TGTGCCAGCAGGACCGGACAGGGGGTTAGTGGCTACACCTTC

j_gene: TRBJ2-1
abundance: NA
d_gene: NA
v_gene: TRBV27
CDR3aa: CASSRDGHYNEQFF
CDR3nt: TGTGCCAGCAGCCGGGACGGCCACTACAATGAGCAGTTCTTC

j_gene: TRBJ2-5
abundance: NA
d_gene: NA
v_gene: TRBV3-1/TRBV3-2
CDR3aa: CASSQGVRIAETQYF
CDR3nt: TGTGCCAGCAGCCAAGGGGTAAGGATAGCAGAGACCCAGTACTTC

j_gene: TRBJ2-6
abundance: NA
d_gene: TRBD1
v_gene: TRBV5-1
CDR3aa: CASRPGQGASGANVLTF
CDR3nt: TGCGCCAGCAGACCCGGACAGGGGGCGTCTGGGGCCAACGTCCTGACTTTC

j_gene: TRBJ1-6
abundance: once
d_gene: TRBD1
v_gene: TRBV30
CDR3aa: CAWGTGLDSPLHF
CDR3nt: TGTGCCTGGGGGACAGGGTTGGATTCACCCCTCCACTTT

j_gene: TRBJ2-7
abundance: NA
d_gene: NA
v_gene: TRBV6-5
CDR3aa: CASRRTALAEQYF
CDR3nt: TGTGCCAGCAGGCGCACTGCACTAGCTGAGCAGTACTTC

j_gene: TRBJ2-7
abundance: once
d_gene: TRBD2
v_gene: TRBV6-5
CDR3aa: CASSYAPGRESPEQYF
CDR3nt: TGTGCCAGCAGTTACGCTCCTGGGCGGGAGTCCCCCGAGCAGTACTTC

j_gene: TRBJ2-1
abundance: NA
d_gene: TRBD2
v_gene: TRBV4-1
CDR3aa: CASSYLAGEFYNEQFF
CDR3nt: TGCGCCAGCAGCTATCTAGCGGGAGAGTTCTACAATGAGCAGTTCTTC

j_gene: TRBJ1-6
abundance: few
d_gene: NA
v_gene: TRBV5-4
CDR3aa: CASSLGGPLYDNSPLHF
CDR3nt: TGTGCCAGCAGCTTGGGCGGACCGCTCTACGACAATTCACCCCTCCACTTT

j_gene: TRBJ1-1
abundance: NA
d_gene: NA
v_gene: TRBV9
CDR3aa: CASSPRAGAHTEAFF
CDR3nt: TGTGCCAGCAGCCCTCGGGCGGGGGCCCACACTGAAGCTTTCTTT

j_gene: TRBJ2-5
abundance: NA
d_gene: TRBD2
v_gene: TRBV2
CDR3aa: CASSEAPRTSEETQYF
CDR3nt: TGTGCCAGCAGTGAAGCCCCCCGGACTAGCGAGGAGACCCAGTACTTC

j_gene: TRBJ2-7
abundance: NA
d_gene: NA
v_gene: TRBV14
CDR3aa: CASSQANSVASEQYF
CDR3nt: TGTGCCAGCAGCCAAGCAAATAGCGTTGCCTCCGAGCAGTACTTC

j_gene: TRBJ1-5
abundance: once
d_gene: NA
v_gene: TRBV27
CDR3aa: CASSLRAAAILGNQPQHF
CDR3nt: TGTGCCAGCTCCCTTAGGGCGGCCGCGATACTAGGCAATCAGCCCCAGCATTTT

j_gene: TRBJ2-6
abundance: few
d_gene: NA
v_gene: TRBV2
CDR3aa: CASSDAGSGANVLTF
CDR3nt: TGTGCCAGCAGTGATGCGGGCTCTGGGGCCAACGTCCTGACTTTC

j_gene: TRBJ2-1
abundance: NA
d_gene: TRBD2
v_gene: TRBV28
CDR3aa: CASSLLGSGSYNEQFF
CDR3nt: TGTGCCAGCAGTTTACTAGGTAGCGGGTCCTACAATGAGCAGTTCTTC

j_gene: TRBJ1-2
abundance: NA
d_gene: NA
v_gene: TRBV28
CDR3aa: CASSLSGTDGYTF
CDR3nt: TGTGCCAGCAGTTTATCCGGGACGGATGGCTACACCTTC

j_gene: TRBJ2-5
abundance: NA
d_gene: TRBD2
v_gene: TRBV4-1
CDR3aa: CASSPRLAGEETQYF
CDR3nt: TGCGCCAGCAGCCCCCGACTAGCGGGAGAAGAGACCCAGTACTTC

j_gene: TRBJ2-5
abundance: NA
d_gene: NA
v_gene: TRBV7-9
CDR3aa: CASSRYPGRAIGETQYF
CDR3nt: TGTGCCAGCAGCCGATATCCGGGAAGAGCGATAGGGGAGACCCAGTACTTC

j_gene: TRBJ2-7
abundance: NA
d_gene: NA
v_gene: TRBV28
CDR3aa: CASSPSGVYEQYF
CDR3nt: TGTGCCAGCAGTCCCTCGGGGGTCTACGAGCAGTACTTC

j_gene: TRBJ1-6
abundance: NA
d_gene: NA
v_gene: TRBV5-6
CDR3aa: CASSVPGNSPLHF
CDR3nt: TGTGCCAGCAGCGTCCCGGGCAATTCACCCCTCCACTTT